In this sample, the clone carrying this TCR beta chain turned up many times. Its specificity is unknown. A much larger clonotype is one base distant, so this may be a read error. In TCRdb, the reads were re-called with MiXCR into one record per CDR3 protein. The sample lists more than 650,000 distinct CDR3 sequences, about a third occurring once. The data derive from a study of T cell repertoires in cytomegalovirus infection. Study-wide context: It was the public TCR beta signatures that indicated both CMV infection and matching HLA type. Study-level points and caveats: CMV carriers with the relevant HLA were identified by cumulative public TCR beta family frequency. The ex vivo response was dominated by HLA-C-restricted CMV-specific TCR beta clonotypes.

Germline CDR1 reads SGHVS; CDR2 reads FQNEAQ. This CDR3 is built from 13 residues. The ends were cut back, 1 base at V and 1 base at J, with 4 bases in the middle. This clonotype was obtained from a human donor in good health (CMV status not recorded). Some clones in this sample may be carry-over from other donors' samples. Sequencing used PBMCs. The V and J genes are TRBV7-8 and TRBJ1-1, with D hard to call. CDR3 sequence reads: CASSLERNTEAFF. CDR3 coding DNA: TGTGCCAGCAGCTTAGAACGGAACACTGAAGCTTTCTTT.